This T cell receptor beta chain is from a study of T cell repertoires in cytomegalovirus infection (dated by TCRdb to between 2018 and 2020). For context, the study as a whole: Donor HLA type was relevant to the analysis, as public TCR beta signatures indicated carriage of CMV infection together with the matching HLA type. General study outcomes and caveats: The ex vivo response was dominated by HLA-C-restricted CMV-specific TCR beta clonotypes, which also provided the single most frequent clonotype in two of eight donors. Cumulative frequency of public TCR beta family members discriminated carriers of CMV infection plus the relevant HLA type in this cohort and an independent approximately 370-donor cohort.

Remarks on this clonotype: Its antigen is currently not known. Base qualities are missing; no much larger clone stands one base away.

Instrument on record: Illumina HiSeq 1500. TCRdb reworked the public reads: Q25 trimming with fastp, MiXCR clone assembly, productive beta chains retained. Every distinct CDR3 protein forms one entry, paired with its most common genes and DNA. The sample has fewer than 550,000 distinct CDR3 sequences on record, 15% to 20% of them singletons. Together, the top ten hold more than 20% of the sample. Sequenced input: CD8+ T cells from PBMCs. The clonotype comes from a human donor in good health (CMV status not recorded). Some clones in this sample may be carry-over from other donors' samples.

The DNA sequence is as follows: TGTGCCAGCAGTCAACCTGGTCAGGTGATCTATAATTCACCCCTCCACTTT. This yields the protein CASSQPGQVIYNSPLHF. The chain links TRBV28 with TRBJ1-6; a confident D gene designation cannot be given. Sequences MDHEN (CDR1) and SYDVKM (CDR2) are obtained from the germline V gene. Trimming takes 5 bases from V and 3 bases from J, and the germline ends sit 17 bases apart. CDR3 length: 17 amino acids, cysteine to phenylalanine. Only CDR3 DNA is held: 51 bases, read in frame from base 1.